What follows describes a single T cell receptor (beta chain). Its antigen has not been determined. No clone much larger than this one lies a single base away; base qualities are absent. Collaborating institutions collected whole blood in K2EDTA tubes following their own protocols. For TCRbeta analysis, collaborator samples were shipped as frozen whole blood, as isolated PBMCs, or as DNA extracted from either sample type. Inclusive of the bounding cysteine and phenylalanine, the CDR3 is 12 residues long. Only the CDR3 part of the read is kept: 36 bases, read in frame from the first base. Trimming removed 3 bases from V and 6 bases from J, leaving 8 bases between the germline ends. This sample stems from a study of blood T cell repertoires in COVID-19 (dated by TCRdb to 2020 to 2022). Study-wide context: Collaborator samples came from the United States, Italy and Spain and covered acute and convalescent phases of COVID-19. A freely available public database, intended as a resource for researchers studying the immune response to SARS-CoV-2, is where the repertoires were released. The samples were drawn from the first 160 participants of the ongoing ImmuneRACE study and from some 1,300 subjects provided by 6 global collaborators. The sample metadata nearly always contained a de-identified subject ID, COVID-19 status, age in years and sex. The prospective study material was composed of cDNA or gDNA derived from T cells, B-cell-depleted T cells, or PBMCs. Where available, HLA class I and class II types were taken from metadata supplied by the sample provider and were not determined by assay-based typing. Subjects who had been exposed to COVID-19, were actively infected with it, or had recovered from it provided the deeply sampled blood TCRbeta repertoires that made up the dataset.

The immunoSEQ Assay, a bias-controlled multiplex PCR, was used to amplify TCRbeta CDR3 regions from genomic DNA. The study's own analysis went as follows. Nucleated cell counts per sample were estimated from amplification of reference gene primers within the assay. Sequence reads were collapsed and filtered to measure the absolute abundance of every unique TCRbeta CDR3 rearrangement. For each sample, productive Simpson clonality was calculated as the square root of Simpson's diversity index across productive rearrangements. TCRdb obtained this table from immuneACCESS and retained in-frame rearrangements with V and J assigned. These tables miss some clones; where compared with another copy, unresolved V genes account for less than half of the shortfall, and the remainder is unexplained. That table furnishes V, J and clone size, whereas the DNA furnished D and trimming. This sample is represented by over 250,000 clones; approximately 85% of them were singletons. Jointly, the top ten make up more than 10% of the sample.

On the study overall, not on this receptor specifically: The amount of clinical and demographic metadata varied by source and participant and was provided uncurated.

Material for sequencing was peripheral blood. The TCR sequence derives from a human donor in a cohort sampled during active COVID-19. The chain couples TRBV12-3 or TRBV12-4 to TRBJ1-1; no D gene can be assigned with confidence. The CDR3 region: CASSLGVPEAFF. The DNA sequence is TGTGCCAGCAGTTTGGGCGTGCCTGAAGCTTTCTTT.